These T cell receptor beta chains were read from a single sample in a study of cytomegalovirus exposure and HLA in healthy donors. Assay used: immunoSEQ multiplex PCR; TCRdb lists only in-frame clones, some missing. The sample has 170,000 or so clones; 80% are singletons. Sequencing used PBMCs. These receptors were obtained from a man aged 25-40 years in good health and CMV-seropositive. CDR3s leave out the opening cysteine and the closing phenylalanine or tryptophan.

j_gene | v_gene | CDR3aa
TRBJ1-5 | TRBV19 | ASSIQGHQPQH
TRBJ2-1 | TRBV7-9 | ASSPTGTGDYNEQF
TRBJ2-3 | TRBV6-5 | ASTTSGYSTDTQY
TRBJ1-6 | TRBV25-1 | ASSVEGGAYSPLH
TRBJ1-4 | TRBV6-4 | ASSDSMAGVSRPNNEKLF
TRBJ2-7 | TRBV27 | ASSPSGTSYEQY
TRBJ1-2 | TRBV25-1 | ASSEWDRDYGYT
TRBJ2-1 | TRBV5-1 | ASSLSLAGEGPYNEQF
TRBJ2-5 | TRBV30 | AWTPPTSSQETQY
TRBJ1-1 | TRBV6-5 | ASERNRDTEAF
TRBJ1-2 | TRBV11-2 | ASSLDGRGEDYGYT
TRBJ2-1 | TRBV10-1 | ASRLGGHRASYNEQF
TRBJ1-2 | TRBV10-3 | AISWQGASSYGYT
TRBJ2-1 | TRBV20-1 | SAKVVNEQF
TRBJ2-1 | TRBV2 | ASSLDSGTPRGEQF
TRBJ2-7 | TRBV29-1 | SGQDRLSFEQY
TRBJ2-7 | TRBV29-1 | SVVLGLAGGSTYEQY
TRBJ2-2 | TRBV4-3 | ASSQDFRTRRPGELF
TRBJ2-5 | TRBV5-1 | ASSLTALAGGSQETQY
TRBJ2-7 | TRBV4-1 | ASSPRTGTLGEQY
TRBJ2-7 | TRBV28 | ASSFLGGSYEQY
TRBJ2-7 | TRBV15 | ATSRDPRGGEQY
TRBJ1-2 | TRBV18 | ASSSDRLNYGYT
TRBJ2-2 | TRBV19 | ASSTTGRTGELF
TRBJ1-6 | TRBV11-2 | ASSLRQGENSPLH
TRBJ1-1 | TRBV6-5 | ASKRDNLNTEAF
TRBJ2-3 | TRBV7-3 | ASSLTGGSPDTQY
TRBJ2-5 | TRBV19 | ASSILPGQGAGQETQY
TRBJ2-1 | TRBV27 | ASSLEKGAGFGQF
TRBJ2-7 | TRBV7-8 | ASSRPGQGAHEQY
TRBJ2-7 | TRBV19 | ASSAGGGVYEQY
TRBJ1-1 | TRBV5-8 | ASSVDWTFTEAF
TRBJ2-7 | TRBV29-1 | SVGLAGGSYEQY
TRBJ2-5 | TRBV11-3 | ASSLRGTGDQETQY
TRBJ1-3 | TRBV7-9 | ASSRRQGVGNTIY